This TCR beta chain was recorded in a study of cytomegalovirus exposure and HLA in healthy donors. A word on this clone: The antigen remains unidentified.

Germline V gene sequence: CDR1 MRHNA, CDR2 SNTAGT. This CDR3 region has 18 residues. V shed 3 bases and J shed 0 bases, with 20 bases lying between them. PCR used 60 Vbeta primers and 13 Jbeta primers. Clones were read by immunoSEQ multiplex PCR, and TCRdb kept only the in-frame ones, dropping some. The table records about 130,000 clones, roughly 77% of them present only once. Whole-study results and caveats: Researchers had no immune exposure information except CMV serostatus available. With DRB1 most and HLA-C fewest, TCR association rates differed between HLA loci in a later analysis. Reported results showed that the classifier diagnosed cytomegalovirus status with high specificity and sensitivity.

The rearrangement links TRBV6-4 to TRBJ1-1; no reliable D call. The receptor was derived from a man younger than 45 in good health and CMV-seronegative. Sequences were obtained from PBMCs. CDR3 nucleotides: TGTGCCAGCAGTGAGCCCAGGTGTATTTGGAGGTTGAACACTGAAGCTTTCTTT. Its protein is CASSEPRCIWRLNTEAFF.